This record looks at one T cell receptor beta chain sequence and its context. The sample belongs to a study of OX40 agonist ivuxolimab in advanced cancers. CDR1 and CDR2 (germline): LNHNV, YYDKDF (reference sequence). The CDR3 loop spans 16 amino acids. The ends were cut back, 1 base at V and 0 bases at J, with 10 bases in the middle. The assay was immunoSEQ multiplex PCR, and TCRdb's table has in-frame clones only and misses some. The repertoire holds 70,000 to 75,000 clones, about 82% seen once, with 5.5% to 7% in the top ten. V gene TRBV15 combines with J gene TRBJ1-3; weak D call: TRBD1 (5 bases). This clonotype originated in an adult with an advanced solid tumor such as melanoma, head and neck, liver or kidney cancer. Here the sequenced sample was CD4+ or CD8+ T cells sorted from blood, taken in a trial of the OX40 agonist ivuxolimab. For the CDR3, the DNA is TGTGCCACCAGCAGAGGAGAGACAGACTCTGGAAACACCATATATTTT. Translating gives CATSRGETDSGNTIYF.